This T cell receptor beta chain was recovered during a study of cytomegalovirus exposure and HLA in healthy donors. Study outcomes and limitations: The presence/absence work took it that sequencing depth was about the same across donors. Listed as cytomegalovirus-associated were 164 TCR beta chains. Association with HLA alleles at 0.05 false discovery rate was found for around 17,000 TCR beta sequences in a later analysis.

The PCR ran on 60 Vbeta and 13 Jbeta primers. Assay used: immunoSEQ multiplex PCR; TCRdb lists only in-frame clones, some missing. The table includes 170,000 or so clones, over 75% detected once. On this clone: The antigen remains undetermined.

Trimming stripped 0 bases from V and 3 bases from J, with 13 bases between. The CDR3 extends over 16 amino acids. Per the germline V gene, CDR1 is SGDLS and CDR2 is YYNGEE. All donors participated as healthy donors of bone marrow. The chain links TRBV9 to TRBJ2-1; D may be TRBD2 (6 bases). The sequencing input was PBMCs. This clonotype was sampled from a woman between 45 and 60 years old in good health and CMV-seronegative. CDR3 region: CASSVGSSDFYNEQFF. In nucleotides, the CDR3 is TGTGCCAGCAGCGTAGGCTCTAGCGACTTCTACAATGAGCAGTTCTTC.